This entry lists 17 T cell receptor beta chains sequenced from one sample in a study of regulatory T cells in long-lasting Graves disease. Documented time point: newly diagnosed GD, antithyroid drugs for less than 3 months. PBMC RNA served as the TCR library source. Investigators prepared the TCR beta libraries by applying iRepertoire HTBI primers and Arm-PCR of CDR3 regions. TCRdb reanalysed the multiplex PCR reads using MiXCR and keeps one entry per CDR3 protein. The table lists roughly 610,000 distinct CDR3 sequences, roughly 15% of them singletons. The data also belong to a second study, concerning T cells in Graves' hyperthyroidism and ophthalmopathy.

This sample comprised peripheral blood mononuclear cells (PBMCs), obtained at new diagnosis, from a patient treated with antithyroid drugs. The receptors shown here come from a woman aged 25-40 years with Graves disease.

Many counts were recorded for this clonotype. This chain links TRBV11-3 with TRBJ1-1; TRBD1 matches at 10 bases. J lost 4 bases, V lost 1 base, and 15 bases had no gene match. Germline values: CDR1 SGHNT, CDR2 YENEEA. This CDR3 is built from 19 residues. Here the CDR3 DNA reads TGTGCCAGCAGCTTAGTGATAGGGACAGGGGTTGATCCGAGCACTGAAGCTTTCTTT. Translated, it gives CASSLVIGTGVDPSTEAFF.

This clonotype was seen once. The J gene is TRBJ2-1, the V gene TRBV19, with 9 bases fitting TRBD2. The V segment lost 2 bases and the J segment 5 bases; nucleotides outside the gene matches: 13. The CDR3 spans 18 residues. From germline, CDR1 is LNHDA and CDR2 SQIVND (reference sequence). CDR3 residues: CASSIRRTSAYTHNEQFF. CDR3 nucleotide sequence: TGTGCCAGTAGTATAAGGCGGACTAGCGCGTACACACACAATGAGCAGTTCTTC. Filled out from reference TRBV19 and TRBJ2-1, the complete variable domain reads DGGITQSPKYLFRKEGQNVTLSCEQNLNHDAMYWYRQDPGQGLRLIYYSQIVNDFQKGDIAEGYSVSREKKESFPLTVTSAQKNPTAFYLCASSIRRTSAYTHNEQFFGPGTRLTVL.

This clonotype has just a few counts. The rearrangement links TRBV28 to TRBJ2-7, with 7 bases identical to TRBD2. Trimming cost V 3 bases and J 5 bases; bases outside gene matches: 10. Per germline, CDR1 MDHEN and CDR2 SYDVKM. The CDR3 contains 15 residues. CDR3 in DNA: TGTGCCAGCAGTTTCCAAAACGGGGGGTCTAACGAGCAGTACTTC. Encoded protein: CASSFQNGGSNEQYF.

The chain has TRBV7-6 and TRBJ2-1; 12 nucleotides align to TRBD2. Trimming at V came to 5 bases and at J to 9 bases, leaving 11 bases not matched to a gene. The CDR3 is 16 residues long. In germline, CDR1 is SGHVS, CDR2 FNYEAQ. CDR3: CASSRELAGGPVEQFF. CDR3 coding DNA: TGTGCCAGCAGCAGGGAACTAGCGGGAGGCCCCGTTGAGCAGTTCTTC.

In its sample, this clonotype was seen many times. The chain has TRBV7-2 and TRBJ1-4; 11 nucleotides agree with TRBD1. The CDR3 loop spans 17 amino acids. Germline V gives CDR1 SGHTA, CDR2 FQGNSA. V shed 6 bases and J 0 bases; nucleotides not matched to a gene: 6. CDR3 amino acids: CASSPGTGGATNEKLFF. Written as DNA, the CDR3 is TGTGCCAGCAGTCCCGGGACAGGGGGTGCAACTAATGAAAAACTGTTTTTT.

This clonotype was counted at least ten times. The V call is TRBV20-1, the J call TRBJ1-1, with D unclear. The germline V gene encodes CDR1 DFQATT and CDR2 SNEGSKA (reference sequence). With 5 bases removed from V and 8 bases from J, the gap between germline ends came to 9 bases. CDR3 size: 10 residues. As DNA, the CDR3 is TGCAGTGCTGAGAGGAGAGAAGCTTTCTTT. Amino acid sequence: CSAERREAFF.

The chain has TRBV19 and TRBJ1-1; D is unclear. Per germline, CDR1 LNHDA and CDR2 SQIVND (reference sequence). The length of the CDR3 is 13 residues. V shed 1 base and J shed 4 bases, with 7 bases lying between them. The CDR3 reads CASSIGGATEAFF. The DNA of the CDR3 is TGTGCCAGTAGTATAGGGGGAGCCACTGAAGCTTTCTTT.

This clonotype was seen many times. The chain uses TRBV11-1 and TRBJ2-5; D uncertain. Germline-derived CDR1 and CDR2 are SGHAT and FQDESV (reference sequence). This CDR3 spans 15 amino acids. Trimming shortened V by 3 bases and J by 5 bases, and 16 bases separated the two germline ends. The CDR3 here is CASSFFSPGGETQYF. The DNA of the CDR3 is TGTGCCAGCAGCTTTTTTTCCCCCGGCGGTGAGACCCAGTACTTC.

The sample holds many counts of this clonotype. The rearrangement links TRBV28 to TRBJ1-5; weak D call: TRBD1 (5 bases). This CDR3 is 13 amino acids long. V was pared by 10 bases and J by 4 bases, with 14 bases between. CDR1 is MDHEN, CDR2 SYDVKM, per germline. The CDR3 loop is CATRTGGNQPQHF. Written as DNA, the CDR3 is TGTGCCACTCGGACCGGGGGGAATCAGCCCCAGCATTTT.

J is TRBJ2-7 and V is TRBV28, with 8 bases matching TRBD2. Germline CDR1 reads MDHEN; CDR2 reads SYDVKM. The CDR3 consists of 16 residues. The J segment lost 3 bases and the V segment lost 7 bases, leaving 14 bases of the junction unmatched. The CDR3: CASTLGWGTRVYEQYF. The CDR3 DNA is TGTGCCAGCACCCTGGGTTGGGGGACTAGGGTCTACGAGCAGTACTTC.

The CDR3 DNA reads as TGTGCCAGCTCACCACCATTTGGGATACAAGAGACCCAGTACTTC. This translates into CASSPPFGIQETQYF. The rearrangement joins TRBV18 to TRBJ2-5; D not resolved. Trimming took off 0 bases at V and 2 bases at J, with 10 bases between the two ends. The CDR3 sequence is 15 residues long. Germline CDR1 KGHSH, CDR2 LQKENI.

This clonotype was detected a few times. This chain links TRBV28 with TRBJ1-5; tentative D call: TRBD1 (5 bases). Trimming pared 7 bases from V and 6 bases from J, leaving 10 bases between. This CDR3 region has 12 residues. Germline V CDR1 and CDR2: MDHEN, SYDVKM. The CDR3 is CASKKGIQPQHF. The CDR3 nucleotides are TGTGCCAGCAAAAAGGGGATTCAGCCCCAGCATTTT.

In its sample, this clonotype was seen a few times. The V call is TRBV15, the J call TRBJ1-5; no clear D gene. The V end was cut by 5 bases, the J end by 1 base, with 9 bases between. The CDR3 length is 14 residues. Germline V gene data show CDR1 as LNHNV and CDR2 as YYDKDF (reference sequence). In DNA form, the CDR3 reads TGTGCCACCAGCCCCCGGTTGAGCAATCAGCCCCAGCATTTT. This encodes CATSPRLSNQPQHF.

This clonotype has at least ten counts. V usage is TRBV7-8 and J usage is TRBJ1-4, with no clear D. V was cut by 0 bases and J by 0 bases, with 5 bases left in between. Looked up from germline, CDR1 is SGHVS and CDR2 is FQNEAQ. The CDR3 length is 15 residues. CDR3 DNA sequence: TGTGCCAGCAGCTTAGCACGGACAACTAATGAAAAACTGTTTTTT. As protein: CASSLARTTNEKLFF.

Comment on this clonotype: At one boundary the junction diverges from the germline segment, which might be a read error. The chain employs TRBV6-2 or TRBV6-3 and TRBJ1-4, with 10 bases that match TRBD1. The CDR3 has 14 residues. Germline CDR1 MNHEY, CDR2 SVGEGT. This CDR3 is CASSGQGVNGKLFF. The CDR3 nucleotides are TGTGCCAGCAGTGGACAGGGGGTTAATGGAAAACTGTTTTTT.

This chain joins TRBV15 and TRBJ2-1, with D perhaps matching TRBD1 or TRBD2 (5 bases each). The germline V gene encodes CDR1 LNHNV and CDR2 YYDKDF (reference sequence). This CDR3 comprises 17 residues. Deletions cut 2 bases from V and 7 bases from J, with 21 bases between. The CDR3 coding sequence is TGTGCCACCAGCAGACCTCGGGGCCACGCCTGGGAAAATGAGCAGTTCTTC. This translates into CATSRPRGHAWENEQFF.

This clonotype came up a few times. The CDR3 coding sequence is TGTGCCAGCAGTGGTCATTTACTAGCGGGAGAGGGGGAGACCCAGTACTTC. As protein: CASSGHLLAGEGETQYF. This sequence joins TRBV6-2 or TRBV6-3 and TRBJ2-5; 11 bases line up with TRBD2. The CDR3 has 17 residues. The V segment lost 5 bases and the J segment 5 bases; nucleotides outside the gene matches: 13. Germline V CDR1 and CDR2: MNHEY, SVGEGT.